This entry lists 27 T cell receptor beta chains sequenced from one sample in a study of blood T cell repertoires in COVID-19. Measured with immunoSEQ multiplex PCR; TCRdb has only the in-frame clones, and not every one. The data show tens of thousands of clones, around 85% seen once. Sequencing input: peripheral blood. These receptors were obtained from an elderly man with acute or convalescent COVID-19.

V gene TRBV6-2 or TRBV6-3 combines with J gene TRBJ1-2, with D possibly matching TRBD1 (5 bases). CDR3 length equals 14 residues. Germline-derived CDR1 and CDR2 are MNHEY and SVGEGT. V lost 7 bases and J lost 4, with 16 bases in between. In nucleotides, the CDR3 is TGTGCCAGCACCCCCGAGGACAACCGCTATGGCTACACCTTC. Translated: CASTPEDNRYGYTF.

The CDR3 sequence: CASSLGPVTGGEGYTF. CDR3 DNA sequence: TGTGCCAGCAGCTTAGGGCCCGTTACAGGGGGAGAGGGCTACACCTTC. The V and J genes are TRBV7-2 and TRBJ1-2, with TRBD1 identical over 8 bases. Trimming removed 1 base from V and 8 bases from J; junction bases left unmatched: 12. CDR1 and CDR2 from the germline V gene are SGHTA and FQGNSA. The CDR3 is 16 amino acids.

The V call is TRBV5-6, the J call TRBJ1-3; weak D call: TRBD1 (5 bases). Trimming stripped 4 bases from V and 1 base from J, with 9 bases between. This CDR3 is built from 14 residues. Per germline, CDR1 SGHDT and CDR2 YYEEEE. The CDR3 region is CASSQGYSGNTIYF. The CDR3 DNA reads as TGTGCCAGCAGCCAGGGTTATTCTGGAAACACCATATATTTT.

The rearrangement uses TRBV24-1 and TRBJ2-3, with 8 bases fitting TRBD2. The V segment lost 4 bases and the J segment 8 bases; nucleotides outside the gene matches: 10. CDR1 is KGHDR and CDR2 is SFDVKD in the germline V gene. The length of the CDR3 is 15 residues. In DNA, the CDR3 is TGTGCCACCAGTGAGGTGGGGACTAGGACGGTTACGCAGTATTTT. Residues: CATSEVGTRTVTQYF.

This chain uses TRBV11-1 with TRBJ2-7, with 9 bases that match TRBD1. The CDR3 runs 15 residues. V was clipped by 1 base and J by 5 bases; unmatched bases: 6. The germline CDR1 and CDR2 sequences are SGHAT and FQDESV (reference sequence). CDR3 coding DNA: TGTGCCAGCAGCTTAGACAGGGGGCTCAAGAACGAGCAGTACTTC. Protein sequence: CASSLDRGLKNEQYF.

This rearrangement joins TRBV2 to TRBJ2-1; 12 bases map to TRBD2. Looked up from germline, CDR1 is SNHLY and CDR2 is FYNNEI. Trimming cost V 6 bases and J 7 bases; bases outside gene matches: 1. The CDR3 length is 13 residues. The CDR3 DNA is TGTGCCAGCAGCCTAGCGGGGGGGAATGAGCAGTTCTTC. This translates into CASSLAGGNEQFF.

The genes are TRBV19 and TRBJ1-5; perhaps TRBD1 as D (6 bases). The CDR3 covers 16 residues. Germline assignment: CDR1 LNHDA and CDR2 SQIVND (reference sequence). V shed 6 bases and J shed 3 bases, with 18 bases lying between them. DNA of the CDR3: TGTGCCAGTAGCCGCCAGGGGCAGGGCCTCAATCAGCCCCAGCATTTT. It yields the protein CASSRQGQGLNQPQHF.

The chain recombines TRBV28 with TRBJ1-5; no clear D gene. This CDR3 is 13 amino acids long. Trimming removed 6 bases from V and 5 bases from J, with 11 bases in between. CDR1 is MDHEN and CDR2 is SYDVKM in the germline V gene. The CDR3 loop is CASRRELDQPQHF. CDR3 nucleotides: TGTGCCAGCAGACGGGAATTGGATCAGCCCCAGCATTTT. Variable domain in full (rest from reference TRBV28 and TRBJ1-5): DVKVTQSSRYLVKRTGEKVFLECVQDMDHENMFWYRQDPGLGLRLIYFSYDVKMKEKGDIPEGYSVSREKKERFSLILESASTNQTSMYLCASRRELDQPQHFGDGTRLSIL.

V gene TRBV7-2 combines with J gene TRBJ1-2, with a possible D match to TRBD1 (6 bases). The V gene's germline CDR1 is SGHTA and CDR2 FQGNSA. V lost 0 bases and J lost 11, with 25 bases in between. The CDR3 is 17 residues long. The CDR3 sequence is CASSLAAPDSPLMRYTF. The CDR3, as DNA: TGTGCCAGCAGCTTAGCAGCTCCGGACAGTCCGTTAATGAGGTACACCTTC.

The V and J genes are TRBV6-1 and TRBJ1-1, with D possibly matching TRBD1 (6 bases). The V end was cut by 5 bases, the J end by 1 base, with 17 bases between. The CDR3 runs to 16 residues. The germline V gene has CDR1 MNHNS and CDR2 SASEGT. The CDR3 DNA follows: TGTGCCAGCAGTCAAGGCAGCGGGACATGGAACACTGAAGCTTTCTTT. Its protein is CASSQGSGTWNTEAFF.

In its sample, this clone was seen a few times. The chain is built from TRBV5-4 and TRBJ2-3, with D tentatively TRBD2 (7 bases). CDR3 size: 14 residues. From germline, CDR1 is SGHNT and CDR2 YYREEE (reference sequence). The V gene lost 6 bases and the J gene lost 0 bases, with 11 bases spanning the gap. The CDR3 DNA follows: TGTGCCAGCAAACCGGGGGGCAGCACAGATACGCAGTATTTT. This encodes CASKPGGSTDTQYF.

This chain connects TRBV3-1 (or the pseudogene TRBV3-2) to TRBJ1-2; a possible D gene is TRBD1 (5 bases). V gave up 7 bases and J gave up 4 bases, with 16 bases separating them. Germline V gene lookup returns CDR1 LGHDT and CDR2 YNNKEL (reference sequence). The CDR3 contains 14 residues. CDR3 coding DNA: TGTGCCAGCACGAAGAACACAGGCAGCTATGGCTACACCTTC. Protein product: CASTKNTGSYGYTF.

The chain couples TRBV19 to TRBJ1-5; 8 bases match TRBD1. This CDR3 spans 17 amino acids. CDR1 LNHDA and CDR2 SQIVND come from the germline V gene (reference sequence). V was clipped by 1 base and J by 0 bases; unmatched bases: 5. The DNA for the CDR3 is TGTGCCAGTAGTATAGCCCTGGACAGGGATAGCAATCAGCCCCAGCATTTT. Its protein is CASSIALDRDSNQPQHF.

This clone has only a few counts. The identical CDR3 is also encoded by other nucleotide sequences in the sample. V usage is TRBV4-3 and J usage is TRBJ2-5; D gene unclear. V was cut by 0 bases and J by 3 bases, with 8 bases left in between. Germline V CDR1 and CDR2: LGHNA, YSLEER. The CDR3 runs to 14 residues. In nucleotides, the CDR3 is TGCGCCAGCAGCCAAGATGGCAGAAAAGAGACCCAGTACTTC. This translates into CASSQDGRKETQYF.

The chain uses TRBV5-5 and TRBJ2-7; TRBD1 agrees at 9 bases. Trimming removed 5 bases from V and 5 bases from J; junction bases left unmatched: 11. Germline V gene lookup returns CDR1 SGHKS and CDR2 YYEKEE (reference sequence). This CDR3 region has 15 residues. CDR3 DNA sequence: TGTGCCAGCAGTTCCTCGGGACAGGGAGGCCACGAGCAGTACTTC. As protein: CASSSSGQGGHEQYF.

In its sample, this clone was seen once. J is TRBJ2-1 and V is TRBV15; 11 positions agree with TRBD1. The CDR3 sequence is 14 residues long. In germline, CDR1 is LNHNV, CDR2 YYDKDF (reference sequence). The V and J ends lost 1 base and 10 bases, in that order; junction bases with no gene match: 3. CDR3: CATSRGGQGAEQFF. The DNA for the CDR3 is TGTGCCACCAGCAGAGGAGGACAGGGGGCGGAGCAGTTCTTC.

This clone has only a few counts. The rearrangement links TRBV10-1 to TRBJ2-3; D is uncertain. The CDR3 runs 13 residues. Germline values: CDR1 WNHNN, CDR2 SYGVQD (reference sequence). V lost 4 bases and J lost 3, with 8 bases in between. The CDR3 is CASSGQATDTQYF. The CDR3 nucleotides are TGCGCCAGCAGTGGCCAGGCGACAGATACGCAGTATTTT.

This clone has more than one count but fewer than ten. The chain joins TRBV4-2 to TRBJ2-7, with 8 bases that match TRBD2. Unmatched junction bases numbered 7, after V lost 3 bases and J lost 0 bases. This CDR3 region has 16 residues. Per germline, CDR1 LGHNA and CDR2 YNFKEQ. The CDR3 is CASSHPRGGPSYEQYF. The CDR3 coding sequence is TGTGCCAGCAGCCACCCCCGGGGGGGGCCCTCCTACGAGCAGTACTTC.

The chain joins TRBV30 to TRBJ2-3; 10 bases line up with TRBD2. This CDR3 spans 15 amino acids. The germline V gene encodes CDR1 GTSNPN and CDR2 SVGIG (reference sequence). V shed 2 bases and J 5 bases; nucleotides not matched to a gene: 7. CDR3 bases: TGTGCCTGGAGTCGGGAGGGACTAGCGAGAGATACGCAGTATTTT. Translating gives CAWSREGLARDTQYF. Supplemented by reference TRBV30 and TRBJ2-3, the full variable domain reads SQTIHQWPATLVQPVGSPLSLECTVEGTSNPNLYWYRQAAGRGLQLLFYSVGIGQISSEVPQNLSASRPQDRQFILSSKKLLLSDSGFYLCAWSREGLARDTQYFGPGTRLTVL.

This chain uses TRBV7-2 with TRBJ2-7, with 7 bases identical to TRBD2. V shed 5 bases and J 3 bases; nucleotides not matched to a gene: 10. Germline V gene sequence: CDR1 SGHTA, CDR2 FQGNSA. CDR3 size: 15 residues. This CDR3 is CASSRSWEGYYEQYF. CDR3 bases: TGTGCCAGCAGCCGTTCTTGGGAGGGGTACTACGAGCAGTACTTC.

The chain employs TRBV4-3 and TRBJ1-5; D remains unclear. Trimming pared 1 base from V and 3 bases from J, leaving 7 bases between. Germline CDR1 LGHNA, CDR2 YSLEER. The CDR3 runs to 14 residues. This CDR3 reads CASSQGQDNQPQHF. The CDR3 DNA follows: TGCGCCAGCAGCCAAGGGCAGGACAATCAGCCCCAGCATTTT.

The V gene is TRBV7-2, the J gene TRBJ2-3; TRBD2 is a possible D gene (6 bases). This CDR3 comprises 14 residues. Germline CDR1 SGHTA, CDR2 FQGNSA. The V and J ends lost 3 bases and 3 bases respectively, with 10 bases between them. Written as DNA, the CDR3 is TGTGCCAGCAGCTTGTCGGGGAGGACAGATACGCAGTATTTT. It specifies CASSLSGRTDTQYF. Supplemented by reference TRBV7-2 and TRBJ2-3, the full variable domain reads GAGVSQSPSNKVTEKGKDVELRCDPISGHTALYWYRQSLGQGLEFLIYFQGNSAPDKSGLPSDRFSAERTGGSVSTLTIQRTQQEDSAVYLCASSLSGRTDTQYFGPGTRLTVL.

This clone was detected only a few times. The gene calls are TRBV7-2 and TRBJ2-4; possibly TRBD1 for D (5 bases). The CDR3 covers 15 residues. CDR1 SGHTA and CDR2 FQGNSA come from the germline V gene. V lost 4 bases to trimming and J lost 9 bases, with 19 bases between them. As DNA, the CDR3 is TGTGCCAGCAGCTCCCAGGGTAGGGCTGGTGTCATTCAGTACTTC. Translating gives CASSSQGRAGVIQYF.

The J gene is TRBJ2-7, the V gene TRBV28; D unclear. The CDR3 sequence is 13 residues long. Between the trimmed V and J ends, which lost 1 base and 0 bases, there was a span of 4 bases. CDR1 is MDHEN, CDR2 SYDVKM, per germline. CDR3 DNA sequence: TGTGCCAGCAGTTTATACGGCTCCTACGAGCAGTACTTC. As protein: CASSLYGSYEQYF.

The chain has TRBV5-1 and TRBJ2-1; 7 bases are a match to TRBD2. The length of the CDR3 is 15 residues. Germline values: CDR1 SGHRS, CDR2 YFSETQ. J gave up 2 bases and V 0 bases, and 2 bases lay outside the gene matches. The DNA of the CDR3 is TGCGCCAGCAGCTTGGGAGCGGGACCCTACAATGAGCAGTTCTTC. The encoded protein is CASSLGAGPYNEQFF. Complete variable domain (other parts from reference TRBV5-1 and TRBJ2-1): KAGVTQTPRYLIKTRGQQVTLSCSPISGHRSVSWYQQTPGQGLQFLFEYFSETQRNKGNFPGRFSGRQFSNSRSEMNVSTLELGDSALYLCASSLGAGPYNEQFFGPGTRLTVL.

The rearrangement joins TRBV28 to TRBJ2-5; TRBD2 is a possible D gene (5 bases). This CDR3 has 15 residues. The germline V gene has CDR1 MDHEN and CDR2 SYDVKM. V lost 5 bases, J lost 0 bases, and 13 bases lay in between. CDR3 amino acids: CASSPRRGYQETQYF. The CDR3, as DNA: TGTGCCAGCAGTCCCCGACGCGGGTACCAAGAGACCCAGTACTTC.

The chain employs TRBV2 and TRBJ1-1; D is uncertain. V was cut by 2 bases and J by 0 bases, with 7 bases left in between. Per the germline V gene, CDR1 is SNHLY and CDR2 is FYNNEI. The CDR3 extends over 14 amino acids. This CDR3 is CASSEIQVNTEAFF. In DNA, the CDR3 is TGTGCCAGCAGTGAAATTCAGGTGAACACTGAAGCTTTCTTT.